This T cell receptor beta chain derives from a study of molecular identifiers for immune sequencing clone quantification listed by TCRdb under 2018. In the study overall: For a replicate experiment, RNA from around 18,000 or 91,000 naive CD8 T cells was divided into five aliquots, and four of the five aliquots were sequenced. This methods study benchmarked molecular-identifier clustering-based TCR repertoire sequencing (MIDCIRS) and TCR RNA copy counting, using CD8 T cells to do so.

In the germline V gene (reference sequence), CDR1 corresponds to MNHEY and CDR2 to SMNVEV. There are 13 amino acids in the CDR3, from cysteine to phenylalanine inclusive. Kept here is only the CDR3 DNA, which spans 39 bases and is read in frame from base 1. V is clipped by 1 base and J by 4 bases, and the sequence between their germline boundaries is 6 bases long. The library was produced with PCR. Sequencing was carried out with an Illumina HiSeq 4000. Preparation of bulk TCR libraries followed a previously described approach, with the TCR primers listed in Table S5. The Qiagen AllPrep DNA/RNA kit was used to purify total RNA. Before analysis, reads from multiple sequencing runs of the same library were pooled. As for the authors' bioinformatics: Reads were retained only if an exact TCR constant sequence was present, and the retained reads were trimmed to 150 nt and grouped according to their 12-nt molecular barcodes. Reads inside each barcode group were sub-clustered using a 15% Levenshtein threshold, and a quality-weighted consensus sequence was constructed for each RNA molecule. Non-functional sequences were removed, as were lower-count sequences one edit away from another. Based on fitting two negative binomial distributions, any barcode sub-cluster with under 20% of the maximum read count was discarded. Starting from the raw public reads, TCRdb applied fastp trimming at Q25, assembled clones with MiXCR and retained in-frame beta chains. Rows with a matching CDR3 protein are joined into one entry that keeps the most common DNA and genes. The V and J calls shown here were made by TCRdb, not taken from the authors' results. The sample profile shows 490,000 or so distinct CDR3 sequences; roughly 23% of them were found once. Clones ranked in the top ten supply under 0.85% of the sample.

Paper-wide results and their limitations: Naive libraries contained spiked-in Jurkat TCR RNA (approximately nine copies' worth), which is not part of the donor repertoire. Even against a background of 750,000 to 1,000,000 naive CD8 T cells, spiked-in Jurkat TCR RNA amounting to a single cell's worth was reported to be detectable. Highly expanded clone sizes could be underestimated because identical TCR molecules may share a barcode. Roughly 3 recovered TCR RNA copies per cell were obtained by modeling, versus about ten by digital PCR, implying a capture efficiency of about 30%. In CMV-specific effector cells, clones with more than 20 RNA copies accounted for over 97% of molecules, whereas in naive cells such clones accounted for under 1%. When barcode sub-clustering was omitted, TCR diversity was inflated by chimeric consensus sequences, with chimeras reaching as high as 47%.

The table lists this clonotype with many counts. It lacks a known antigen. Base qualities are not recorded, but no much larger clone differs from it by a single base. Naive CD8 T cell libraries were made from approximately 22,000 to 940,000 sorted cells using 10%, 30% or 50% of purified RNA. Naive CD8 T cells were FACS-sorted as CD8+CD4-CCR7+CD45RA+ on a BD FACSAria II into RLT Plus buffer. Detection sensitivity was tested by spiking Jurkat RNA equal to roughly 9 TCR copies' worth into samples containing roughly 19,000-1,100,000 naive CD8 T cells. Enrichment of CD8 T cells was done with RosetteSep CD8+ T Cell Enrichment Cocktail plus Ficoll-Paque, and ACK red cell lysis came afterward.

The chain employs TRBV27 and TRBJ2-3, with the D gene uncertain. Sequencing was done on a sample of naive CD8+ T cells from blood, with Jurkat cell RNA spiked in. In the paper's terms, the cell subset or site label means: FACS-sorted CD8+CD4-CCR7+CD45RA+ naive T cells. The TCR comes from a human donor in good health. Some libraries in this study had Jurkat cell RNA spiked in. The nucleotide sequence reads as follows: TGTGCCAGCAGTTTATTAGGCCCAGATACGCAGTATTTT. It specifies CASSLLGPDTQYF.